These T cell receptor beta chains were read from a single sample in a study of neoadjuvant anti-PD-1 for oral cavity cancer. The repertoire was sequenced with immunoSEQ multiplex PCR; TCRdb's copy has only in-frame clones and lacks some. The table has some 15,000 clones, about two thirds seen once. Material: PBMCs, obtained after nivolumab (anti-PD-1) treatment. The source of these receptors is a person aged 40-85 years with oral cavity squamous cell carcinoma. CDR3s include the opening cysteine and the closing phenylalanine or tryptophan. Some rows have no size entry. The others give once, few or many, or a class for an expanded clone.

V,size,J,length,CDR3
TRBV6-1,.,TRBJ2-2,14,CASSEEGLAGELFF
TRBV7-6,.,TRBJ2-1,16,CASSFGLAGAYNEQFF
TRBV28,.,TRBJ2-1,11,CASWENNEQFF
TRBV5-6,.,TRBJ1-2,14,CASSPFGGFYGYTF
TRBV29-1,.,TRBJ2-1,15,CSVPGLAGSYNEQFF
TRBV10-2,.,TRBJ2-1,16,CASSALTTSGRNEQFF
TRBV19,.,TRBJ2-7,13,CASSIDSSYEQYF
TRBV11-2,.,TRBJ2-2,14,CAIAGGSGTGELFF
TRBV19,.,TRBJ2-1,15,CASSIQLAGGAEQFF
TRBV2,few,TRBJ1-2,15,CASSEIPGERYGYTF
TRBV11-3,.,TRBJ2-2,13,CASSQQGPGELFF
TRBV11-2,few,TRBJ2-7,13,CASSLDPPYEQYF
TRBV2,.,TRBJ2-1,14,CASRFSTGYNEQFF
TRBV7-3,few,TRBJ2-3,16,CASSLNPGGRTDTQYF
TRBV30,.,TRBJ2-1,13,CAWRAGGKGEQFF
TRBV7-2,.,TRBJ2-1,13,CASSLEWFNEQFF